This TCR beta chain was captured by sequencing in a study of graft-versus-host responses after intestinal transplantation (dated by TCRdb to the early 2020s). In terms of the full investigation: Recipients received multivisceral, liver-intestinal, or isolated intestinal transplants. After intestinal transplantation, graft-versus-host and host-versus-graft alloreactive T cell clones were followed in the graft, circulation and bone marrow using bulk TCR-beta CDR3 sequencing. Donor T cell macrochimerism was defined as a peak of at least 4% donor T cells among recipient peripheral blood mononuclear cells. Rather than going through the commercial service, samples from a few later patients were sequenced in-house on an Illumina MiSeq and processed with MiXCR. Alloreactive clones were identified by sequencing pre-transplant mixed lymphocyte reaction products and comparing them with unstimulated pre-transplant donor and recipient T cells. Every recipient was given anti-thymocyte globulin induction, then maintenance tacrolimus and steroids for approximately 3 years. The cohort enrolled 24 intestinal transplant recipients, one of whom was a retransplant, and 3 patients without pretransplant specimens were excluded. Study-wide findings and limitations: In patients with donor T cell macrochimerism, the allografts had high GvH to HvG T cell clonal ratios. GvH clones were detected in recipient bone marrow, and some of these GvH clones were observed earlier in ileal mucosa or blood, consistent with an intestinal mucosal origin. Conclusions were limited by the relatively low number and heterogeneity of intestinal transplant patients. Peak levels of circulating GvH clones were associated with declines in HvG clones early after transplant.

In its sample, this clone was seen a few times. Its antigen is still unknown. Base qualities are not recorded, but no much larger clone differs from it by a single base. The library was prepared using the immunoSEQ multiplex PCR assay. For most patients, high-throughput TCR-beta CDR3 sequencing of genomic DNA was performed by Adaptive Biotechnologies. As for how the authors treated the data: Adaptive's ImmunoSEQ software was the source of the TCR sequencing data for 18 patients, while a few other patients were processed with MiXCR and VDJtools. CDR3 nucleotide sequences shared between donor and recipient were removed because their origin could not be assigned. To count as alloreactive, a clone needed at least 2-fold expansion over unstimulated cells and a minimum CFSE-low frequency of 0.002% (template counts) or 0.001% (read counts). Clones detected in sequenced pre-transplant spleen, lymph node, or MLR CFSE-low populations of the donor or recipient were defined as mappable. Cumulative frequency of alloreactive clones was calculated as a percentage of all sequences weighted by copy number. As stored in TCRdb, this immuneACCESS dataset retains in-frame rearrangements with V and J assigned. A fraction of the clones does not appear; measured against another copy, unresolved V genes explain less than half of the discrepancy, and the remainder lacks a known reason. V, J and clone size are those of that table, while D and trimming were read from the DNA. For this sample there are roughly 97,000 clones; more than 80% appear just once. The ten largest account for around 15% of the sample.

Blood samples were collected up to 4 times in the first month after transplant and then at least monthly when available. This clonotype was sampled from a human patient who received an intestinal transplant, so some T cells may come from the graft donor. Sequencing used PBMCs, obtained about 450 days after intestinal transplant.

At the DNA level, the sequence is TGTGCCAGCAGCTTGGGGGGGTGGACAGGGTCCAATCAGCCCCAGCATTTT. This yields the protein CASSLGGWTGSNQPQHF. The chain links TRBV5-6 with TRBJ1-5; TRBD1 lines up with 8 middle nucleotides. There are 17 amino acids in the CDR3, from cysteine to phenylalanine inclusive. Of the read, only the CDR3 DNA is kept; its 51 bases are in frame from base 1. Unmatched junction bases come to 8, with V trimmed by 0 bases and J by 3 bases. CDR1 SGHDT and CDR2 YYEEEE were looked up in the germline V gene.